The clone carrying this T cell receptor beta chain was recorded at least ten times. Its cognate antigen is unknown. This sample is part of a study of CD8 T cells in ankylosing spondylitis. Overall study results and limits: A number of the motif variants had already been described in reactive arthritis synovial fluid and blood. For ankylosing spondylitis blood, a TCR beta motif of 8 or 9 highly homologous variants appeared characteristic. Disease-linked clones proved CD8+ and comparatively uncommon in peripheral blood.

Each CDR3 protein gets one entry after TCRdb re-called the 5' RACE reads with MiXCR. The sample carries approximately 250,000 distinct CDR3 sequences, 8% to 10% recorded once. The CDR3 has 14 residues. V lost 1 base and J lost 9, with 13 bases in between. Germline V gene lookup returns CDR1 SGHAT and CDR2 FQNNGV. Sequencing was carried out using blood, either unsorted or a sorted T cell fraction (not recorded which). The chain employs TRBV11-2 and TRBJ2-1; D may be TRBD2 (7 bases). This receptor was identified in a female donor with ankylosing spondylitis or in good health (not recorded which). Here the CDR3 DNA reads TGTGCCAGCAGCTTAGGGGGAGGGGGGGGTGAGCAGTTCTTC. It specifies CASSLGGGGGEQFF.